The rows below give T cell receptor beta chains drawn from one sample of a study of blood T cells in healthy people across ages. TCRdb ran MiXCR on the 5' RACE reads and lists one entry per CDR3 protein. The data contain 710,000 or so distinct CDR3 sequences, 32% of them seen just once; the ten biggest clones take up over 15%. Sample: blood. These receptors were taken from a woman older than 75 in good health. CDR3s leave out the opening cysteine and the closing phenylalanine or tryptophan.

CDR3: ASSPMVGDYT; J: TRBJ1-2; V: TRBV7-2
CDR3: ASSLNPLGGLGYT; J: TRBJ1-2; V: TRBV13
CDR3: ASSLDTAAGELF; J: TRBJ2-2; V: TRBV5-1
CDR3: ATSDSGQGTDTQY; J: TRBJ2-3; V: TRBV24-1
CDR3: ASSTGLAGGYNEQY; J: TRBJ2-7; V: TRBV5-4
CDR3: SVEESQRSEQY; J: TRBJ2-7; V: TRBV29-1
CDR3: ASSASTDRGYGYT; J: TRBJ1-2; V: TRBV25-1
CDR3: ASSDPTGPTSSNSGYNEQF; J: TRBJ2-1; V: TRBV5-4
CDR3: ASSLYPGGIIRNYGYT; J: TRBJ1-2; V: TRBV7-9
CDR3: ASSPGQTANYGYT; J: TRBJ1-2; V: TRBV4-3
CDR3: ASSFLGGLSDEQY; J: TRBJ2-7; V: TRBV7-2
CDR3: ASSLGGMGQPQH; J: TRBJ1-5; V: TRBV5-1
CDR3: ASSPTTSPNQPQH; J: TRBJ1-5; V: TRBV18
CDR3: ASSFWGGPTETQY; J: TRBJ2-5; V: TRBV7-2
CDR3: ANSFSGANVLT; J: TRBJ2-6; V: TRBV7-2
CDR3: ASSVALGGEQF; J: TRBJ2-1; V: TRBV9
CDR3: SAFGQGDGYT; J: TRBJ1-2; V: TRBV29-1
CDR3: ASSNWQGADTQY; J: TRBJ2-3; V: TRBV21-1
CDR3: AIRSSSGGNYEQY; J: TRBJ2-7; V: TRBV10-3
CDR3: ASSSARGSSYNEQF; J: TRBJ2-1; V: TRBV27
CDR3: ASSYQPGTPSNQPQH; J: TRBJ1-5; V: TRBV6-2/TRBV6-3
CDR3: ASSTGYRETQY; J: TRBJ2-5; V: TRBV6-5
CDR3: SAEEAYEQY; J: NA; V: TRBV29-1
CDR3: ASSLPETGGSGETQY; J: TRBJ2-5; V: TRBV7-6
CDR3: ASSLAGKREETQY; J: TRBJ2-5; V: TRBV7-2
CDR3: ASSRRPSADTQY; J: TRBJ2-3; V: TRBV12-3/TRBV12-4
CDR3: ASSQVGGGRSSYNEQF; J: TRBJ2-1; V: TRBV4-2